This T cell receptor beta chain was profiled in a study of blood T cells in healthy people across ages. Study results and limitations: Diversity of TCR beta correlated strongly with naive T cell percentage. Estimated diversity across one million T cells was deemed an underestimate.

The authors ran a second PCR of 7 to 11 cycles using a sample-barcoded 5' primer and a J-beta primer mix. TCRdb ran MiXCR on the 5' RACE reads and lists one entry per CDR3 protein. This sample has 1.5 million to 2 million distinct CDR3 sequences, with about 31% found just once. Only a few counts were recorded for this clonotype. Its antigen is not known. V shed 6 bases and J 5 bases; nucleotides not matched to a gene: 15. The germline gives CDR1 MNHEY, CDR2 SVGAGI. The CDR3 contains 16 residues. The origin of this receptor is a woman under 40 in good health. Sequenced material: blood. The rearrangement links TRBV6-5 to TRBJ2-5, with 7 bases fitting TRBD1. The CDR3 region is CASRRGQAPTSETQYF. The CDR3 DNA reads as TGTGCCAGCAGACGCGGACAGGCTCCCACATCGGAGACCCAGTACTTC.